A selection of T cell receptor beta chains follows, all from one sample in a study of blood T cell repertoires in COVID-19. Using immunoSEQ multiplex PCR, the repertoire was profiled, and TCRdb retains in-frame clones only, with some absent. There are about 59,000 clones in the sample; around 90% occur only once, and roughly 15% lies in the top ten. Sequenced: peripheral blood. The receptors here all came from a man older than 75 with acute or convalescent COVID-19. Both conserved end residues are part of each CDR3. D genes are given only for firm matches. A row's size may be missing; if present it is once, few, many or a size class.

>TRBJ2-1|TRBV27|once|.
TGTGCCAGCAGTCTTCCAGGCGCGCCCCGCGAGCAGTTCTTC
CASSLPGAPREQFF
>TRBJ2-1|TRBV18|.|TRBD1
TGTGCCAGCTCACCACCAGGGACAGGGGAATACAATGAGCAGTTCTTC
CASSPPGTGEYNEQFF
>TRBJ2-2|TRBV30|.|.
TGTGCCTGGAGTTACGCGCACACCGGGGAGCTGTTTTTT
CAWSYAHTGELFF
>TRBJ1-2|TRBV2|.|.
TGTGCCAGCAGTGCCACAGGTCTTTATGGCTACACCTTC
CASSATGLYGYTF
>TRBJ2-5|TRBV18|.|TRBD1
TGTGCCAGCTCACTACTTTCCCGGGACAGGGTTTTGTCTATAGGAGAGACCCAGTACTTC
CASSLLSRDRVLSIGETQYF
>TRBJ1-2|TRBV5-4|.|TRBD1
TGTGCCAGCAGCCCCGGTGACAGGGGGTGGGATGGCTACACCTTC
CASSPGDRGWDGYTF
>TRBJ2-7|TRBV19|.|.
TGTGCCAGTGGTACAGCCTACGAGCAGTACTTC
CASGTAYEQYF
>TRBJ1-3|TRBV18|.|TRBD1
TGTGCCAGCTCACCACCGGGACAGGGGTCTGGAAACACCATATATTTT
CASSPPGQGSGNTIYF
>TRBJ1-2|TRBV5-4|.|TRBD1
TGTGCCAGCAGTTCCGGGACAGGGAATGGCTACACCTTC
CASSSGTGNGYTF
>TRBJ2-5|TRBV20-1|.|.
TGCAGTGCCTTCGGTGAGACCCAGTACTTC
CSAFGETQYF
>TRBJ1-5|TRBV11-2|.|TRBD1
TGTGCCAGCAGCTTAGACGGGACAGGGGCGTTCAATCAGCCCCAGCATTTT
CASSLDGTGAFNQPQHF
>TRBJ1-5|TRBV28|few|TRBD1
TGTGCCAGCAGTTTATATATGGGACAGGGGGGGAAGAATCAGCCCCAGCATTTT
CASSLYMGQGGKNQPQHF
>TRBJ2-1|TRBV6-4|once|TRBD2
TGTGCCAGCAGTGGATCGGGGGGGCCGTTTACTGAGCAGTTCTTC
CASSGSGGPFTEQFF
>TRBJ2-7|TRBV19|.|.
TGTGCCAGTAGTATAAGGCAGGCTACCTACGAGCAGTACTTC
CASSIRQATYEQYF
>TRBJ1-2|TRBV11-1|.|TRBD1
TGTGCCAGCAGCTTATCCGCGGACAGGGACGGCTACACCTTC
CASSLSADRDGYTF
>TRBJ1-1|TRBV3-1/TRBV3-2|.|TRBD1
TGTGCCAGCAGCCAATTTCACAGGGGAGACACTGAAGCTTTCTTT
CASSQFHRGDTEAFF
>TRBJ1-6|TRBV7-8|.|TRBD1
TGTGCCAGCAGCTTAGTGCTTGACAGGGGTAATTCACCCCTCCACTTT
CASSLVLDRGNSPLHF
>TRBJ1-2|TRBV2|.|.
TGTGCCAGCACCGCGGAGGCCTATGGCTACACCTTC
CASTAEAYGYTF
>TRBJ2-7|TRBV10-3|.|TRBD2
TGTGCCATCAGTGAGTCGAGCGGGACGGTCACCTACGAGCAGTACTTC
CAISESSGTVTYEQYF
>TRBJ2-2|TRBV10-3|.|TRBD1
TGTGCCATCAGCCCCCCGGACAGGGACACCGGGGAGCTGTTTTTT
CAISPPDRDTGELFF
>TRBJ2-4|TRBV7-9|.|.
TGTGCCAGCAGCTTCGGACAGAAGATCGTAAACATTCAGTACTTC
CASSFGQKIVNIQYF
>TRBJ2-2|TRBV7-6|.|TRBD2
TGTGCCAGCAGCACCAGCGGGGGGTCCTCCTGGGGGGAGCTGTTTTTT
CASSTSGGSSWGELFF
>TRBJ1-2|TRBV10-1|.|.
TGCGCCACCAGGATTGCGGGGTTTCAAGGCTACACCTTC
CATRIAGFQGYTF
>TRBJ2-4|TRBV6-5|.|TRBD1
TGTGCCAGCAGTACGCTTCCTCGACAGGGATCATGGTACTTC
CASSTLPRQGSWYF
>TRBJ1-2|TRBV5-1|.|TRBD1
TGCGCCAGCAGCCCGAGGGACAGCGGCGTTGGCTACACCTTC
CASSPRDSGVGYTF
>TRBJ2-7|TRBV19|.|.
TGTGCCAGTGCAGACTCCTACGAGCAGTACTTC
CASADSYEQYF
>TRBJ1-1|TRBV5-5|.|.
TGTGCCAGCAGCACACAGGGAGACACTGAAGCTTTCTTT
CASSTQGDTEAFF
>TRBJ1-2|TRBV7-2|.|TRBD1
TGTGCCAGCAGCCCCCCGGAGACAGGGTTGAGGGATGGCTACACCTTC
CASSPPETGLRDGYTF
>TRBJ2-2|TRBV5-5|.|TRBD1
TGTGCCAGCAGCCTGACAGGGGCTAACACCGGGGAGCTGTTTTTT
CASSLTGANTGELFF
>TRBJ2-5|TRBV21-1|.|.
TGTGCCAGCAGCAAGAGGGCCGGGACACCTGAGGAGACCCAGTACTTC
CASSKRAGTPEETQYF
>TRBJ1-4|TRBV23-1|.|.
TGCGCCGGAGGGCGGGACCCTAATGAAAAACTGTTTTTT
CAGGRDPNEKLFF
>TRBJ2-7|TRBV20-1|few|.
TGCAGTGCTAGTCTGCAGGGTAGCTACGAGCAGTACTTC
CSASLQGSYEQYF
>TRBJ1-5|TRBV6-6|few|TRBD1
TGTGCCAGCACCTTCGACAGGGATGATCAGCCCCAGCATTTT
CASTFDRDDQPQHF
>TRBJ1-5|TRBV15|.|.
TGTGCCACCCGGGGGGCTGTCGCTCAGCCCCAGCATTTT
CATRGAVAQPQHF
>TRBJ2-2|TRBV5-4|few|TRBD1
TGTGCCAGCTGGGACAGGGGATCGTCCGGGGAGCTGTTTTTT
CASWDRGSSGELFF